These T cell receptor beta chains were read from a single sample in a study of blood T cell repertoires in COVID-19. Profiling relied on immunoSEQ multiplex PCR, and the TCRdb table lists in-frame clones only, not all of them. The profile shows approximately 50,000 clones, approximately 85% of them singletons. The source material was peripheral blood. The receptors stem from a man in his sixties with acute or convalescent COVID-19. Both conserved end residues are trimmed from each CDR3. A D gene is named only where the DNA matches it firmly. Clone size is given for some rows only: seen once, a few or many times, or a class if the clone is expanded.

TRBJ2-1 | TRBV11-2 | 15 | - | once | ASTLLASGPRGNEQF
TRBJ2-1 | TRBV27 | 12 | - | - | ASSFERAYNEQF
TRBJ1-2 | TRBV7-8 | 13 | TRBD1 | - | ASSSGQGAVHGYT
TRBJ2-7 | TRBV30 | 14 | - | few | AWSSHRLVRDYEQY
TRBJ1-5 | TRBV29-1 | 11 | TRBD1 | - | SVGQGGNQPQH
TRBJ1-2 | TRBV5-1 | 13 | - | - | ASSQSDRIFYGYT
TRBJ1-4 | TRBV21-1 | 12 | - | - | ASSKVGVGEKLF
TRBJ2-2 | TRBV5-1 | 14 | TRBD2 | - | ASSVQGLADTGELF
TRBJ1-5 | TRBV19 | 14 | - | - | ASSTRQGLYNQPQH
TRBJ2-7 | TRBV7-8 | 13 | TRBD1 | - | ASSSRNRGPYEQY
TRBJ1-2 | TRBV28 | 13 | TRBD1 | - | ASSFIRQGRGGYT
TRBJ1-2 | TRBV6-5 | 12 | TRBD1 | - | ASRTDRGPSGYT
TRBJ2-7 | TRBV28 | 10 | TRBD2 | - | ASTTGGREQY
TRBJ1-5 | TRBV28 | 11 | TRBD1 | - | ASSDRVGQPQH
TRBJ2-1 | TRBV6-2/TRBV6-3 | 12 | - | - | ASSYAPRDNEQF
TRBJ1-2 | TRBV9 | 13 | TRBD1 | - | ASSAGQGANYGYT
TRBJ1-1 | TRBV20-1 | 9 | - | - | SAPRVTEAF
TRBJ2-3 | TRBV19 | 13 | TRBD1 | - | ASSRGQGQADTQY
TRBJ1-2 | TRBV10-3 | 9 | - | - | ATEGVYGYT
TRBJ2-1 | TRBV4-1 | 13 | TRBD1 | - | ASRRDRLQTNEQF
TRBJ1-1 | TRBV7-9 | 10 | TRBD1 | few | ASSDTTGNAF
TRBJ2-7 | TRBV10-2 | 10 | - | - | ASSGQGLEQY
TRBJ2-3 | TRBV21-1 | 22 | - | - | APGRDRGGTESPHRVIGKDTQY
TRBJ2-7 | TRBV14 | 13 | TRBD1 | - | ASSQLGTVSYEQY
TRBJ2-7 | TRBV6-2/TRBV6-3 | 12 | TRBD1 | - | ASSGGQGNYEQY
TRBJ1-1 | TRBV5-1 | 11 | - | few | ASSLKLDTEAF
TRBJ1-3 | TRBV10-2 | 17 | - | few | ASSDPRKGVLLPGNTIY
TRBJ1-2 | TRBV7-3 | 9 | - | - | ARVKREGYT
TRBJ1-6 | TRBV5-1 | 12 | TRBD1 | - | ASSLQGDNSPLH
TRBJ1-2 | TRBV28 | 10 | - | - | ASSRGNYGYT
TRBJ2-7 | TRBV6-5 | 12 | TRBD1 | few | ASSYSDRASEQY
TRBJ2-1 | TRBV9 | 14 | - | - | ASSVGAMALYNEQF